The 32 T cell receptor beta chains below all came from one sample that was sequenced in a study of blood T cell repertoires in COVID-19. Method: immunoSEQ multiplex PCR; TCRdb's copy keeps in-frame clones and lacks some. Seen here are roughly 200,000 clones, more than 70% observed once, and the top ten hold around 6%. What was sequenced was PBMCs or T cells enriched from blood (not recorded which). All receptors come from a middle-aged man with acute COVID-19.

This sequence joins TRBV30 and TRBJ2-3; the match to TRBD2 covers 9 bases. Unmatched junction bases numbered 10, after V lost 3 bases and J lost 9 bases. Per germline, CDR1 GTSNPN and CDR2 SVGIG (reference sequence). The CDR3 spans 14 residues. For the CDR3, the DNA is TGTGCCTGGAGGGTAGCGGGAGCTTTGGGCACGCAGTATTTT. Its translation: CAWRVAGALGTQYF.

The table lists this clone with a few counts. This chain joins TRBV28 and TRBJ2-4; 9 nucleotides align to TRBD1. The CDR3 is 13 amino acids. The V gene's germline CDR1 is MDHEN and CDR2 SYDVKM. J lost 10 bases, V lost 7 bases, and 8 bases had no gene match. In DNA, the CDR3 is TGTGCCAGCACCTCGGGGACAGGGAGGATTCAGTACTTC. Encoded protein: CASTSGTGRIQYF.

J is TRBJ1-1 and V is TRBV11-2; unclear D gene. The V gene's germline CDR1 is SGHAT and CDR2 FQNNGV. V was pared by 1 base and J by 4 bases, with 7 bases between. The CDR3 runs to 13 residues. Here the CDR3 reads CASSLVEGTEAFF. As DNA, the CDR3 is TGTGCCAGCAGCTTAGTTGAGGGCACTGAAGCTTTCTTT.

This rearrangement joins TRBV11-2 to TRBJ2-7; 9 nucleotides line up with TRBD2. This CDR3 contains 15 residues. With V trimmed by 5 bases and J by 1 base, 6 bases remained unmatched. Germline V gives CDR1 SGHAT, CDR2 FQNNGV. The CDR3 loop is CASSQGSGRSYEQYF. Here the CDR3 DNA reads TGTGCCAGCAGCCAGGGCAGCGGGAGGTCCTACGAGCAGTACTTC. The variable domain in full, completed from reference TRBV11-2 and TRBJ2-7, reads EAGVAQSPRYKIIEKRQSVAFWCNPISGHATLYWYQQILGQGPKLLIQFQNNGVVDDSQLPKDRFSAERLKGVDSTLKIQPAKLEDSAVYLCASSQGSGRSYEQYFGPGTRLTVT.

V is TRBV19 and J is TRBJ1-2; D unclear. This CDR3 comprises 14 residues. V was clipped by 2 bases and J by 8 bases, with 15 bases between them. In germline, CDR1 is LNHDA, CDR2 SQIVND (reference sequence). Here the CDR3 reads CASSIWQNNRGYTF. CDR3 bases: TGTGCCAGTAGTATATGGCAGAATAACCGCGGCTACACCTTC.

The J gene is TRBJ2-1, the V gene TRBV6-5; 7 bases agree with TRBD2. Germline assignment: CDR1 MNHEY and CDR2 SVGAGI. The CDR3 consists of 14 residues. V shed 6 bases, J shed 1 base, and the junction held 3 bases outside the gene matches. The CDR3 protein is CASRLARSYNEQFF. The CDR3 coding sequence is TGTGCCAGCAGACTAGCGAGATCCTACAATGAGCAGTTCTTC.

The chain has TRBV4-1 and TRBJ2-1; 9 positions agree with TRBD2. Unmatched junction bases numbered 14, after V lost 3 bases and J lost 8 bases. The V gene's germline CDR1 is MGHRA and CDR2 YSYEKL. The CDR3 contains 17 residues. The CDR3 bases are TGCGCCAGCAGCCACGATCCTACGGGACTAGCTGTCGATGAGCAGTTCTTC. Translation: CASSHDPTGLAVDEQFF.

The V gene is TRBV24-1, the J gene TRBJ2-1; TRBD2 matches at 14 bases. Germline V gene lookup returns CDR1 KGHDR and CDR2 SFDVKD. The trim removed 12 bases at V and 9 bases at J, leaving 9 bases unmatched. CDR3 length equals 14 residues. The CDR3 reads CASATSGRVSEQFF. The CDR3 DNA follows: TGTGCCTCCGCGACTAGCGGGAGGGTAAGTGAGCAGTTCTTC.

V usage is TRBV6-5 and J usage is TRBJ1-5; the D is unclear. The ends were cut back, 7 bases at V and 9 bases at J, with 16 bases in the middle. Germline lookup yields CDR1 MNHEY and CDR2 SVGAGI. CDR3 length equals 13 residues. The CDR3: CASKPGEGWPQHF. In nucleotides, the CDR3 is TGTGCCAGCAAGCCGGGAGAGGGATGGCCCCAGCATTTT.

The V and J genes are TRBV9 and TRBJ1-2; tentative D call: TRBD1 (6 bases). This CDR3 has 15 residues. Trimming took 4 bases from V and 1 from J, leaving 14 bases between them. Germline CDR1 SGDLS, CDR2 YYNGEE. The CDR3 DNA follows: TGTGCCAGCAGCAACAGGGTACGGTTTAACTATGGCTACACCTTC. Translation gives CASSNRVRFNYGYTF.

The CDR3 DNA reads as TGTGCCAGCAGTTACTCGCGGAACTCTGGAAACACCATATATTTT. This gives the protein CASSYSRNSGNTIYF. The rearrangement uses TRBV6-5 and TRBJ1-3; D is undetermined. Germline values: CDR1 MNHEY, CDR2 SVGAGI. The CDR3 length is 15 residues. Trimming shortened V by 0 bases and J by 0 bases, and 6 bases separated the two germline ends.

The V gene is TRBV19, the J gene TRBJ1-5; 11 nucleotides agree with TRBD1. The CDR3 length is 18 residues. Germline values: CDR1 LNHDA, CDR2 SQIVND (reference sequence). Germline trimming cut 3 bases from V and 6 bases from J; bases unmatched to any gene: 13. CDR3 region: CASSMGRTGGGRGQPQHF. The CDR3 coding sequence is TGTGCCAGTAGTATGGGAAGGACAGGGGGCGGCAGAGGTCAGCCCCAGCATTTT.

This sequence joins TRBV5-1 and TRBJ2-1; 7 bases fit TRBD2. The CDR3 runs to 16 residues. Germline V gene data show CDR1 as SGHRS and CDR2 as YFSETQ. Germline trimming cut 0 bases from V and 9 bases from J; bases unmatched to any gene: 12. CDR3 nucleotide sequence: TGCGCCAGCAGCTTGGGTCGGACTAGAGGGATTGGTGAGCAGTTCTTC. Its protein product is CASSLGRTRGIGEQFF. Full variable domain (remainder filled in from reference TRBV5-1 and TRBJ2-1): KAGVTQTPRYLIKTRGQQVTLSCSPISGHRSVSWYQQTPGQGLQFLFEYFSETQRNKGNFPGRFSGRQFSNSRSEMNVSTLELGDSALYLCASSLGRTRGIGEQFFGPGTRLTVL.

This rearrangement joins TRBV2 to TRBJ2-3; a possible D gene is TRBD1 (6 bases). The CDR3 loop spans 14 amino acids. The germline gives CDR1 SNHLY, CDR2 FYNNEI. V was pared by 6 bases and J by 2 bases, with 12 bases between. CDR3 loop: CASRIRGLTDTQYF. Here the CDR3 DNA reads TGTGCCAGCAGAATCAGGGGCCTCACAGATACGCAGTATTTT.

V and J are TRBV12-3 or TRBV12-4 and TRBJ1-1; D is unclear. The CDR3 covers 13 residues. The ends were cut back, 6 bases at V and 10 bases at J, with 18 bases in the middle. The CDR3 reads CASSGSPSGGAFF. The CDR3 DNA sequence: TGTGCCAGCAGCGGCAGCCCTTCCGGAGGAGCTTTCTTT.

The chain combines TRBV3-1 (or the pseudogene TRBV3-2) with TRBJ1-2; 7 bases align to TRBD1. This CDR3 region has 14 residues. Germline assignment: CDR1 LGHDT and CDR2 YNNKEL (reference sequence). With 4 bases clipped from V and 4 bases from J, the junction kept 6 bases outside the gene matches. The CDR3 here is CASSLPDRIYGYTF. The CDR3 nucleotides are TGTGCCAGCAGCCTCCCGGACAGGATCTATGGCTACACCTTC.

The V gene is TRBV11-2, the J gene TRBJ1-2; possible D gene TRBD1, 6 bases. The CDR3 consists of 14 residues. Germline lookup yields CDR1 SGHAT and CDR2 FQNNGV. V lost 6 bases, J lost 7 bases, and 18 bases lay in between. The CDR3, as DNA: TGTGCCAGCAGGGTTCCAGGGGCGCCAAGTGGCTACACCTTC. Protein product: CASRVPGAPSGYTF. Filled out from reference TRBV11-2 and TRBJ1-2, the complete variable domain reads EAGVAQSPRYKIIEKRQSVAFWCNPISGHATLYWYQQILGQGPKLLIQFQNNGVVDDSQLPKDRFSAERLKGVDSTLKIQPAKLEDSAVYLCASRVPGAPSGYTFGSGTRLTVV.

The V and J genes are TRBV7-9 and TRBJ2-5; possibly TRBD1 for D (8 bases). Germline CDR1 reads SEHNR; CDR2 reads FQNEAQ (reference sequence). The length of the CDR3 is 15 residues. V lost 3 bases and J 5 bases, leaving 16 bases between the germline ends. The CDR3 region is CASSFWTGREETQYF. In nucleotides, the CDR3 is TGTGCCAGCAGCTTTTGGACAGGGCGGGAGGAGACCCAGTACTTC.

The chain has TRBV6-5 and TRBJ1-5; maybe TRBD1 (5 bases). V was trimmed by 6 bases and J by 9 bases, leaving 15 bases between them. This CDR3 is 13 amino acids long. The V gene's germline CDR1 is MNHEY and CDR2 SVGAGI. CDR3 DNA: TGTGCCAGCAGCCGGGGGGTCGCGGGGCCCCAGCATTTT. Protein: CASSRGVAGPQHF.

The gene calls are TRBV28 and TRBJ1-5; perhaps TRBD1 as D (5 bases). V lost 4 bases and J 4 bases, leaving 14 bases between the germline ends. Germline values: CDR1 MDHEN, CDR2 SYDVKM. The CDR3 runs 15 residues. Here the CDR3 reads CASSSHSGGNQPQHF. The CDR3 nucleotides are TGTGCCAGCAGTTCCCATTCCGGGGGGAATCAGCCCCAGCATTTT.

A single count supports this clone. This chain connects TRBV19 to TRBJ1-1; TRBD1 agrees at 7 bases. CDR1 and CDR2 from the germline V gene are LNHDA and SQIVND (reference sequence). The ends lost 5 bases at V and 5 bases at J; junction bases unmatched: 5. The CDR3 contains 13 residues. The CDR3 loop is CASSATGITEAFF. The CDR3 region has the DNA TGTGCCAGTAGTGCGACAGGGATTACTGAAGCTTTCTTT.

This chain joins TRBV27 and TRBJ2-7, with TRBD1 matching 8 bases. CDR1 and CDR2 from the germline V gene are MNHEY and SMNVEV (reference sequence). This CDR3 comprises 15 residues. V shed 5 bases, J shed 6 bases, and the junction held 12 bases outside the gene matches. The CDR3 sequence is CASSPGGRGPLEQYF. The CDR3 DNA sequence: TGTGCCAGCAGTCCAGGGGGCAGGGGTCCTCTCGAGCAGTACTTC.

The chain couples TRBV30 to TRBJ1-1, with no clear D. The CDR3 runs to 13 residues. Germline assignment: CDR1 GTSNPN and CDR2 SVGIG (reference sequence). The V and J ends lost 5 bases and 2 bases respectively, with 12 bases between them. CDR3 loop: CAWGPGTNTEAFF. The CDR3, as DNA: TGTGCCTGGGGCCCGGGAACTAACACTGAAGCTTTCTTT.

The count of this clone is one. The chain is built from TRBV6-2 or TRBV6-3 and TRBJ2-5; D might be TRBD1 (6 bases). The CDR3 contains 12 residues. CDR1 MNHEY and CDR2 SVGEGT come from the germline V gene. V gave up 0 bases and J gave up 13 bases, with 12 bases separating them. The CDR3 reads CASSYSIQGLYF. In DNA form, the CDR3 reads TGTGCCAGCAGTTACTCGATACAGGGCTTGTACTTC.

This chain connects TRBV27 to TRBJ1-4; D unclear. The CDR3 totals 13 residues. CDR1 and CDR2 (germline): MNHEY, SMNVEV (reference sequence). The ends were cut back, 8 bases at V and 6 bases at J, with 13 bases in the middle. The CDR3 DNA sequence: TGTGCCAGCGGCCTCCCCCGTTATGAAAAACTGTTTTTT. This translates into CASGLPRYEKLFF. The whole variable domain, filled in from reference TRBV27 and TRBJ1-4, reads EAQVTQNPRYLITVTGKKLTVTCSQNMNHEYMSWYRQDPGLGLRQIYYSMNVEVTDKGDVPEGYKVSRKEKRNFPLILESPSPNQTSLYFCASGLPRYEKLFFGSGTQLSVL.

The V and J genes are TRBV13 and TRBJ2-7, with D possibly TRBD2 on 6 matching bases. The CDR3 length is 15 residues. The germline V gene encodes CDR1 PRHDT and CDR2 FYEKMQ (reference sequence). Deletions cut 5 bases from V and 0 bases from J, with 14 bases between. Here the CDR3 DNA reads TGTGCCAGCAGCCTCAGCCGGGACTTCTCCTACGAGCAGTACTTC. As protein: CASSLSRDFSYEQYF.

The rearrangement uses TRBV5-6 and TRBJ2-2, with 7 bases matching TRBD2. CDR1 is SGHDT and CDR2 is YYEEEE in the germline V gene. After removal of 3 bases from V and 6 bases from J, the junction contained 5 bases not matched to a gene. CDR3 length: 14 amino acids. CDR3 sequence (DNA): TGTGCCAGCAGCTCCCGGCGGGAGTCCGGGGAGCTGTTTTTT. This encodes CASSSRRESGELFF.

The V gene is TRBV19, the J gene TRBJ2-1, with TRBD2 identical over 11 bases. Germline CDR1 and CDR2: LNHDA and SQIVND (reference sequence). The CDR3 has 15 residues. The J segment lost 6 bases and the V segment lost 7 bases, leaving 8 bases of the junction unmatched. The CDR3 region has the DNA TGTGCCAGTACCCCCGGGACTAGCGGATTCAATGAGCAGTTCTTC. As protein: CASTPGTSGFNEQFF.

The rearrangement uses TRBV5-1 and TRBJ2-3; 9 nucleotides match TRBD2. This CDR3 is built from 15 residues. Germline assignment: CDR1 SGHRS and CDR2 YFSETQ. Trimming removed 0 bases from V and 5 bases from J; junction bases left unmatched: 4. CDR3 region: CASSLEGSGRDTQYF. CDR3 in DNA: TGCGCCAGCAGCTTGGAGGGTAGCGGGAGAGATACGCAGTATTTT.

The chain joins TRBV18 to TRBJ2-3; possibly TRBD1 for D (5 bases). V was trimmed by 3 bases and J by 5 bases, leaving 15 bases between them. This CDR3 has 15 amino acids. Germline assignment: CDR1 KGHSH and CDR2 LQKENI. CDR3 residues: CASSPDKGKGDTQYF. In DNA form, the CDR3 reads TGTGCCAGCTCACCCGACAAGGGGAAGGGAGATACGCAGTATTTT.

The V gene is TRBV12-2, the J gene TRBJ2-1; TRBD2, the table's D call, was not compared with the DNA. TRBV12-2 is a listed pseudogene. This CDR3 has 17 amino acids. The CDR3 sequence is CASRLMGWPSKRVEQFF. As DNA, the CDR3 is TGTGCAAGTCGCTTAATGGGGTGGCCTAGCAAAAGGGTTGAGCAGTTCTTC.

This clone was counted a few times. The CDR3 sequence: CASSQDGTPYSSFRELFF. In nucleotides, the CDR3 is TGCGCCAGCAGCCAAGACGGGACACCGTATTCCTCTTTTAGGGAGCTGTTTTTT. This chain uses TRBV4-1 with TRBJ2-2, with D perhaps matching TRBD1 (6 bases). This CDR3 region has 18 residues. Per germline, CDR1 MGHRA and CDR2 YSYEKL. V lost 0 bases and J 9 bases, leaving 23 bases between the germline ends.